This TCR beta chain was documented in a study of monozygotic twins with inflammatory bowel disease. Per TCR library, 3500 ng of total RNA was used. TCRdb reworked the 5' RACE reads into one entry per CDR3 protein, no DNA. The sample table sets out approximately 400,000 distinct CDR3 sequences. Blood was collected, around 2.7 ml per donor. CDR3 length: 14 amino acids. Germline V gene lookup returns CDR1 SQVTM and CDR2 ANQGSEA. The sequenced material came from blood. The source is a human donor with ulcerative colitis or Crohn's disease, or a healthy co-twin of an affected twin (not recorded which). The rearrangement uses TRBV29-1 and TRBJ2-5; TCRdb designates TRBD1, a call that cannot be tested without DNA. The CDR3 sequence is CSVDVRGGIETQYF.